This entry concerns a single T cell receptor beta chain. The authors' processing: Estimation of nucleated cell counts relied on the amplification of reference gene primers. This table comes from immunoSEQ multiplex PCR, and its TCRdb copy is limited to in-frame clones, with some not included. Clonal size and the V and J genes are those of that table, whereas D and trimming came from the DNA. The table has about 31,000 clones, roughly nine tenths seen once. The data originate from a study of blood T cell repertoires in COVID-19. The overall study: The United States, Italy and Spain were the sources of the acute and convalescent COVID-19 samples. PBMCs, B-cell-depleted T cells, or T cells were the source of the cDNA or gDNA that made up the material.

The CDR3 sequence is 13 residues long. Trimming stripped 3 bases from V and 8 bases from J, with 11 bases between. The germline gives CDR1 SGHRS, CDR2 YFSETQ. Input material: peripheral blood. This clonotype originated in a man aged 80 or over with acute or convalescent COVID-19. The chain has TRBV5-1 and TRBJ1-4; D gene unclear. CDR3 nucleotide sequence: TGCGCCAGCAGCTATACAGTGGGCGAAAAACTGTTTTTT. Residues: CASSYTVGEKLFF.